This T cell receptor beta chain was observed in a study of siplizumab effects on memory and regulatory T cells. Broader study findings: Assignment to unstimulated subsets succeeded for only a minor fraction of the alloreactive clones. It was never confirmed that proliferating Tregs from siplizumab cultures were suppressive. For mappable alloreactive CD4+ clones, the mean Treg-derived fraction was around 74% with siplizumab and approximately 30% in controls.

Each sample yielded around 9.6 x 10^4 assayed TCR templates. Measured with immunoSEQ multiplex PCR; TCRdb has only the in-frame clones, and not every one. The data show 90,000 to 150,000 clones, approximately 92% seen once. Points on this clone: Its specificity is not known.

Sequences were obtained from non-Treg CD4+ T cells sorted from blood. The clonotype comes from a human donor in good health.

CDR3 sequence: CASGRQGQETQYF. The CDR3 nucleotides read TGTGCCAGCGGCAGACAGGGTCAAGAGACCCAGTACTTC. The chain uses TRBV6-1 and TRBJ2-5, with 7 bases fitting TRBD1. V shed 8 bases, J shed 2 bases, and the junction held 5 bases outside the gene matches. In germline, CDR1 is MNHNS, CDR2 SASEGT. The CDR3 runs 13 residues.